Sequencing of this T cell receptor (beta chain) was carried out in a study of blood T cell repertoires in COVID-19. Overall study: From the United States, Italy and Spain came samples of acute and convalescent COVID-19. In each case, the material was cDNA or gDNA derived from T cells, B-cell-depleted T cells, or PBMCs.

This CDR3 region has 15 residues. V was shortened by 7 bases and J by 4 bases, with 20 bases between the two germline ends. Per germline, CDR1 SGHRS and CDR2 YFSETQ. Assay used: immunoSEQ multiplex PCR; TCRdb lists only in-frame clones, some missing. The sample records fewer than 200,000 clones, approximately 84% being singletons. The source of this sequence is a human donor in a cohort sampled during active COVID-19. V usage is TRBV5-1 and J usage is TRBJ1-1, with D possibly matching TRBD1 (5 bases). The sequenced material came from peripheral blood. CDR3 in DNA: TGCGCCAGCGCCTTGGGCGGGGCAGGGATCACTGAAGCTTTCTTT. Protein sequence: CASALGGAGITEAFF.